This T cell receptor (beta chain) was sequenced in a study of beta chain features in type 1 diabetes. CD45RO/CCR7/CD25/CD127/CD95/CD27 sorting isolated CD4+ naive, central memory, regulatory and stem cell-like memory cells. This clone was found a few times. Its antigen remains unidentified. As every portion of the isolated RNA was reverse transcribed, the sequencing read expressed TCRB transcripts. Naive, central memory and regulatory T cell samples produced a mean of roughly 3.8 million reads. The method was immunoSEQ multiplex PCR; TCRdb's version includes in-frame clones alone and lacks a portion of them. The sample lists fewer than 400,000 clones, approximately 10% seen once, with about 1% in the top ten. Study results and caveats: All four CD4+ subsets of Type 1 diabetes patients contained TCRB CDR3s that were moderately but significantly shorter.

The sequence derives from a man aged 30 to 39 with type 1 diabetes. The sample taken for sequencing was central memory CD4+ T cells from blood.

The CDR3 is CASSSGTSGRKTQYF. CDR3 coding DNA: TGTGCCAGCAGTTCCGGGACTAGCGGTCGAAAGACCCAGTACTTC. The chain recombines TRBV6-5 with TRBJ2-5, with 11 bases that match TRBD2. There are 15 residues in the CDR3. V lost 4 bases, J lost 6 bases, and 7 bases stayed unmatched. Germline assignment: CDR1 MNHEY and CDR2 SVGAGI.